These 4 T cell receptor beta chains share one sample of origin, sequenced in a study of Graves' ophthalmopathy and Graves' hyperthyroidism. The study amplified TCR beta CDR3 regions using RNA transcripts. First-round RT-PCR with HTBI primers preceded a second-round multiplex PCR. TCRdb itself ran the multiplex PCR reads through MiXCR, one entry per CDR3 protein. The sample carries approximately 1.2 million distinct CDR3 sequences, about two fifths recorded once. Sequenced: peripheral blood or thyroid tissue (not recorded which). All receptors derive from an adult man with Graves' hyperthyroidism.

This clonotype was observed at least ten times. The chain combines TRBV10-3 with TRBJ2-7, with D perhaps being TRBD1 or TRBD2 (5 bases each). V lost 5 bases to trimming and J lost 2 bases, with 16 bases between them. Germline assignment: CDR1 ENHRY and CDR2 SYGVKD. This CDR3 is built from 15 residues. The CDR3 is CAISRDRLLTYEQYF. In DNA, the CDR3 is TGTGCCATCAGTCGGGACCGCCTCCTAACCTACGAGCAGTACTTC.

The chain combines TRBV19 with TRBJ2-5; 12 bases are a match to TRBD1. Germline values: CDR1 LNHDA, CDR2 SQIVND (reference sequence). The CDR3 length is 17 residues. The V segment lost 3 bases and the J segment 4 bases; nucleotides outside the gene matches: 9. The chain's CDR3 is CASSMVTGTGGLETQYF. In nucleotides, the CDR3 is TGTGCCAGTAGTATGGTAACCGGGACAGGGGGCTTAGAGACCCAGTACTTC.

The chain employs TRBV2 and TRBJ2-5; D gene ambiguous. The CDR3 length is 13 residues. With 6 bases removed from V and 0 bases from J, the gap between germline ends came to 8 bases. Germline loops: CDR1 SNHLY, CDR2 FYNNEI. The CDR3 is CASRSRHQETQYF. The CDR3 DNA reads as TGTGCCAGCAGGAGTAGGCACCAAGAGACCCAGTACTTC.

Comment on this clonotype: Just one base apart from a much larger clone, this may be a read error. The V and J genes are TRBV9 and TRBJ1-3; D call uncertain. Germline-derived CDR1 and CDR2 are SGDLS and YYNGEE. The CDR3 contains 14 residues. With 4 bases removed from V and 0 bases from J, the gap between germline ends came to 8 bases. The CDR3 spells CASSMRNSGNTIYF. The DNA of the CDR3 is TGTGCCAGCAGCATGAGAAACTCTGGAAACACCATATATTTT.